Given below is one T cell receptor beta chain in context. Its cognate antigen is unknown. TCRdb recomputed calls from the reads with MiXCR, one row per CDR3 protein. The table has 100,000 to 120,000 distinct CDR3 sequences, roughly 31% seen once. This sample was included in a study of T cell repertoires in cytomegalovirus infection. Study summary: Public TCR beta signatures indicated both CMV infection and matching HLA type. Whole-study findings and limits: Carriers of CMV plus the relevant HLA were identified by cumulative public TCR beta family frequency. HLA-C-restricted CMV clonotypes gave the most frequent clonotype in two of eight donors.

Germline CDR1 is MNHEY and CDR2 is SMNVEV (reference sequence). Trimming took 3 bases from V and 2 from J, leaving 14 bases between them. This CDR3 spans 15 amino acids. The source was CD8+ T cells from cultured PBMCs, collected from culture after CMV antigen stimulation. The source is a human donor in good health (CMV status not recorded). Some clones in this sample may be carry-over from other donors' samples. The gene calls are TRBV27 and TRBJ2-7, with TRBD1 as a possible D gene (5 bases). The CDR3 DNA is TGTGCCAGCAGTTTTGAGTCCACCAGGGCCTACGAGCAGTACTTC. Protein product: CASSFESTRAYEQYF.